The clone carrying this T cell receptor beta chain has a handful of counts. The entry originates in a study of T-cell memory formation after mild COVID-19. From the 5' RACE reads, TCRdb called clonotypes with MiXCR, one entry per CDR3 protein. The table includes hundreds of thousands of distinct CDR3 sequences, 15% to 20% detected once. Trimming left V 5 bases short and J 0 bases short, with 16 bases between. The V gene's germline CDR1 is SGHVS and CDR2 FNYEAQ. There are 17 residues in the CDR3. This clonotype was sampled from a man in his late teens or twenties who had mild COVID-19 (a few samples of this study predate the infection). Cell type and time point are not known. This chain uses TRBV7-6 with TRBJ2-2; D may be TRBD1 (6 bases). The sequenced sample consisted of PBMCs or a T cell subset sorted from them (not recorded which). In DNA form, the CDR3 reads TGTGCCAGCAGCCTCCCCAGGGCAGGGGCGAACACCGGGGAGCTGTTTTTT. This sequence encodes CASSLPRAGANTGELFF.